The present entry profiles one T cell receptor beta chain with its context. Its cognate antigen is unknown. Profiled with immunoSEQ multiplex PCR; TCRdb holds only in-frame clones, not every one. The repertoire holds fewer than 55,000 clones, approximately 80% seen once, with 11% to 15% in the top ten. During the collection period, no donor immune events like infections were recorded. This sample is drawn from a study of identifying expanded T cells in peripheral blood. Study results and limitations: Differentially abundant clones: approximately 1.3 between replicates, 16.4 at approximately 13 days, 19 to 20 at four. Across healthy donors, higher total template counts meant significantly greater roughly two-week count variance.

Germline lookup yields CDR1 SGHAT and CDR2 FQNNGV. CDR3 length: 17 amino acids. With V trimmed by 5 bases and J by 3 bases, 13 bases remained unmatched. Material for sequencing was blood. This sequence joins TRBV11-2 and TRBJ2-3; 8 bases match TRBD1. The sequence derives from a person aged 18 to 70 in good health. CDR3: CASSETGQGGKTDTQYF. CDR3 DNA sequence: TGTGCCAGCAGCGAGACAGGACAGGGCGGAAAAACAGATACGCAGTATTTT. The full variable domain, completed using reference TRBV11-2 and TRBJ2-3, is EAGVAQSPRYKIIEKRQSVAFWCNPISGHATLYWYQQILGQGPKLLIQFQNNGVVDDSQLPKDRFSAERLKGVDSTLKIQPAKLEDSAVYLCASSETGQGGKTDTQYFGPGTRLTVL.